This T cell receptor beta chain was identified in a study of shared clonotypes between healthy human individuals. Overall study context: Contributing individuals were a couple of females and a few males aged 18 to 49. Every donor yielded three CD4 naive, three CD4 memory, two CD8 naive and one CD8 memory plate. Study findings and constraints: The study found about 5% of naive CD4 clonotypes shared across a few donors.

This clone occurred once. As yet, its antigen is unknown. Subsets obtained from CD4+ cells comprised CD45RA+ naive and CD45RA-negative memory cells. Profiled with immunoSEQ multiplex PCR; TCRdb holds only in-frame clones, not every one. The repertoire holds some 2.4 million clones, with approximately 93% as singletons. CDR1 MDHEN and CDR2 SYDVKM come from the germline V gene. V gave up 5 bases and J gave up 5 bases, with 9 bases separating them. This CDR3 has 12 residues. This TCR derives from a man younger than 35 in good health. Some clones in this sample may be carry-over from other donors' samples. Sample: naive CD4+ T cells from PBMCs. Subset given: CD45RA+ positively selected. The chain couples TRBV28 to TRBJ2-5; weak D call: TRBD1 (6 bases). The CDR3 region has the DNA TGTGCCAGCAGTGGACAGTTGGAGACCCAGTACTTC. Its protein product is CASSGQLETQYF.